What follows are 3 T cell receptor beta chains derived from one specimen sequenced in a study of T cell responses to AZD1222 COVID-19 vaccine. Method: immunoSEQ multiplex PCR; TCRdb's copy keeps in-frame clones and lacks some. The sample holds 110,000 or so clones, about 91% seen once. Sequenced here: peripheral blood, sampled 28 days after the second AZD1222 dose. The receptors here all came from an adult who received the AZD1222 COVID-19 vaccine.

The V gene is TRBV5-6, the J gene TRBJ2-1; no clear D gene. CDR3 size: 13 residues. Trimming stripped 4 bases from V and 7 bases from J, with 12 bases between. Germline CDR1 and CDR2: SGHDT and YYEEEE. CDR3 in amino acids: CASSEPNLNEQFF. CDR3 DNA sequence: TGTGCCAGCAGCGAGCCCAACCTTAATGAGCAGTTCTTC.

CDR3 nucleotides: TGTGCCAGCAGCCCAGGGGGCGGGGGTTGGGCTTTCTTT. This codes for CASSPGGGGWAFF. The chain is built from TRBV7-8 and TRBJ1-1, with TRBD1 identical over 8 bases. J lost 11 bases, V lost 5 bases, and 10 bases had no gene match. CDR1 is SGHVS and CDR2 is FQNEAQ in the germline V gene. The CDR3 consists of 13 residues.

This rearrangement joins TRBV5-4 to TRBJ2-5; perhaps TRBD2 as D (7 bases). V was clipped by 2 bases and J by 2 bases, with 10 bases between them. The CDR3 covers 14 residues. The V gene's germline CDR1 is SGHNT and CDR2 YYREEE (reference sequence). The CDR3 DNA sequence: TGTGCCAGCAGCTTTCGGGGGGCACAAGAGACCCAGTACTTC. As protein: CASSFRGAQETQYF.